These T cell receptor beta chains were read from a single sample in a study of CD4+ T cells in melanoma. Here immunoSEQ multiplex PCR was the method, and the copy in TCRdb shows in-frame clones only, minus some. Of roughly 52,000 clones listed, roughly 69% are singletons. Material: tumor tissue. These receptor sequences come from a human donor with melanoma. Each CDR3 is given with its conserved first and last residue. Each record gives: D gene, V gene, clone size, J gene, CDR3 DNA, CDR3 protein. A D gene is named only where the DNA matches it firmly. Some rows mark clone size as missing; the rest say once, few, many or name a class of expanded clone.

-	TRBV5-4	-	TRBJ1-2	TGTGCCAGCAGCTTGGTTGGGGTTTGGGATGGCTACACCTTC	CASSLVGVWDGYTF
-	TRBV5-1	-	TRBJ2-7	TGCGCCAGCAGATTGGTGGGGAACGAGCAGTACTTC	CASRLVGNEQYF
-	TRBV27	-	TRBJ2-7	TGTGCCAGCAGGGCTAGGGGATTACGGTCCTACGAGCAGTACTTC	CASRARGLRSYEQYF
TRBD2	TRBV18	-	TRBJ2-3	TGTGCCAGCTCACCATGGACTAGCAGAGATACGCAGTATTTT	CASSPWTSRDTQYF
-	TRBV19	-	TRBJ2-2	TGTGCCAGTAAACAACAAGGCACCGGGGAGCTGTTTTTT	CASKQQGTGELFF
TRBD1	TRBV30	once	TRBJ2-7	TGTGCCTGGCAGGGACAGCTCTACGAGCAGTACTTC	CAWQGQLYEQYF
-	TRBV6-1	-	TRBJ1-1	TGTGCCAGCAGTGCTTTAAGGACACCCAACACTGAAGCTTTCTTT	CASSALRTPNTEAFF
-	TRBV4-1	-	TRBJ1-2	TGCGCCAGCAGCCAAGAAAGTCAGGGAGGCTACACCTTC	CASSQESQGGYTF
-	TRBV29-1	-	TRBJ1-2	TGCAGCGTCCCCTTAGGTCCGATTTATGGCTACACCTTC	CSVPLGPIYGYTF
TRBD1	TRBV7-8	medium-sized	TRBJ1-2	TGTGCCAGCAGCAAGCGGACAGGGGGTATGAGCTACACCTTC	CASSKRTGGMSYTF
TRBD1	TRBV5-5	-	TRBJ1-5	TGTGCCAGCAGCGGGAGGACAGGGGGCAATCAGCCCCAGCATTTT	CASSGRTGGNQPQHF
TRBD2	TRBV7-9	once	TRBJ2-1	TGTGCCAGCAGACCGACTAGCGGGGGGGGCAATGAGCAGTTCTTC	CASRPTSGGGNEQFF
-	TRBV4-2	-	TRBJ1-3	TGTGCCAGCAGCAAAGGCGCAGGGCATGGAAACACCATATATTTT	CASSKGAGHGNTIYF
-	TRBV7-8	-	TRBJ2-7	TGTGCCAGCAGCTTAGAGGTGGCTTTGGCTCGGCAGTACTTC	CASSLEVALARQYF
TRBD2	TRBV4-2	many	TRBJ2-3	TGTGCCAGCAGCCACCGACTAGCGGGGAACACAGATACGCAGTATTTT	CASSHRLAGNTDTQYF
-	TRBV5-1	-	TRBJ1-1	TGCGCCAGCAGCTTGGCCCAGCTTGAAGCTTTCTTT	CASSLAQLEAFF
-	TRBV2	few	TRBJ1-1	TGTGCCAGCAGGACGACGGGGACTGAAGCTTTCTTT	CASRTTGTEAFF
-	TRBV19	-	TRBJ1-1	TGTGCCAGTAGTATGGTCGACACTGAAGCTTTCTTT	CASSMVDTEAFF
TRBD1	TRBV19	few	TRBJ1-2	TGTGCCAGTAGCCGGGACAGGTCCAACTATGGCTACACCTTC	CASSRDRSNYGYTF
-	TRBV10-3	once	TRBJ1-1	TGTGCCATCAGTGAGGGAGGGGGAACGGACACTGAAGCTTTCTTT	CAISEGGGTDTEAFF
-	TRBV7-2	-	TRBJ1-4	TGTGCCAGCAGCTTGGGCGGGACTCAAAACCAATTTTTTTTT	CASSLGGTQNQFFF
-	TRBV30	-	TRBJ1-4	TGTGCCTGGACCCCGGGCGCAAGTAATGAAAAACTGTTTTTT	CAWTPGASNEKLFF
-	TRBV25-1	medium-sized	TRBJ1-1	TGTGCCAGCAGCGCCACCCCCAGGGGTAGAACTGAAGCTTTCTTT	CASSATPRGRTEAFF
TRBD1	TRBV6-5	few	TRBJ1-2	TGTGCCAGCAGAGACAGGGGGGAGGACTATGGCTACACCTTC	CASRDRGEDYGYTF
-	TRBV5-1	-	TRBJ1-6	TGCGCCAGCAGCTTGGCTGGGACGGTAAATTCACCCCTCCACTTT	CASSLAGTVNSPLHF
-	TRBV4-1	-	TRBJ1-4	TGCGCCAGCAGCCAAGATCTAGGTCAGTGGAATGAAAAACTGTTTTTT	CASSQDLGQWNEKLFF
-	TRBV9	-	TRBJ2-1	TGTGCCAGCAGCGTAGTAGGTGGGGCGGGCTACAATGAGCAGTTCTTC	CASSVVGGAGYNEQFF
-	TRBV7-9	-	TRBJ1-1	TGTGCCAGCAGGGAGAGGAACACTGAAGCTTTCTTT	CASRERNTEAFF